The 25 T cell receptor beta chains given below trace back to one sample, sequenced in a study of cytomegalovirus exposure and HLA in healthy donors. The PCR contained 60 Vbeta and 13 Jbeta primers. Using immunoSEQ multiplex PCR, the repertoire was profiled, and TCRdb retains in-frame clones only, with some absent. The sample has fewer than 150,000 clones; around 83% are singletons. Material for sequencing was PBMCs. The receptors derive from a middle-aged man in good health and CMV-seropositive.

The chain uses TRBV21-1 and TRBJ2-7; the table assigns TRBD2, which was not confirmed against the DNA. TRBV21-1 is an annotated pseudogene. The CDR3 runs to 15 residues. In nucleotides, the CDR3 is TGTGCCAGCATGCCCGGAGGGCGGAAAAACTACGAGCAGTACTTC. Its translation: CASMPGGRKNYEQYF.

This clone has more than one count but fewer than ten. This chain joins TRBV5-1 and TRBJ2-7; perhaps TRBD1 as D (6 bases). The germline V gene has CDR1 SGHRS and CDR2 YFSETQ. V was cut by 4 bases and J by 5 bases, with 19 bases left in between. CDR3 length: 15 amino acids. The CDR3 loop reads CASSRRSGALDEQYF. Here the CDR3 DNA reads TGCGCCAGCAGCAGAAGATCAGGGGCTCTGGACGAGCAGTACTTC.

CDR3 region: CASRSRPLQGWETQYF. The CDR3 DNA reads as TGTGCCAGCAGGTCGAGACCACTACAGGGTTGGGAGACCCAGTACTTC. The chain carries TRBV7-9 and TRBJ2-5; possibly TRBD1 for D (6 bases). Trimming took 6 bases from V and 5 from J, leaving 22 bases between them. This CDR3 is 16 amino acids long. Germline assignment: CDR1 SEHNR and CDR2 FQNEAQ (reference sequence).

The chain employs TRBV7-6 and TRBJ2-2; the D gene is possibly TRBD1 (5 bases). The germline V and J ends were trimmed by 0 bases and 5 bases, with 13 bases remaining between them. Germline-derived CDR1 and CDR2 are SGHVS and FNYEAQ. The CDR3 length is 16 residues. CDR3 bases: TGTGCCAGCAGCTTAGCACCCCCAGGGCGAACCGGGGAGCTGTTTTTT. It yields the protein CASSLAPPGRTGELFF. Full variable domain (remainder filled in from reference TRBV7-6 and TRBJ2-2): GAGVSQSPRYKVTKRGQDVALRCDPISGHVSLYWYRQALGQGPEFLTYFNYEAQQDKSGLPNDRFSAERPEGSISTLTIQRTEQRDSAMYRCASSLAPPGRTGELFFGEGSRLTVL.

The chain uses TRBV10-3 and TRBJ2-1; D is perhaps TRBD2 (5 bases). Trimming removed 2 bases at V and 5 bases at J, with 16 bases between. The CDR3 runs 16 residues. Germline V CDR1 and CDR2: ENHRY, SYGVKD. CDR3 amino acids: CAISERGSLNDNEQFF. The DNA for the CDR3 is TGTGCCATCAGTGAGAGAGGGTCCCTAAACGACAATGAGCAGTTCTTC.

CDR3 loop: CASSPIFTGKETQYF. In DNA form, the CDR3 reads TGTGCCAGCAGCCCGATTTTCACAGGGAAAGAGACCCAGTACTTC. This rearrangement joins TRBV5-6 to TRBJ2-5; possibly TRBD1 for D (6 bases). The CDR3 is 15 amino acids. Trimming took off 4 bases at V and 3 bases at J, with 16 bases between the two ends. Germline lookup yields CDR1 SGHDT and CDR2 YYEEEE.

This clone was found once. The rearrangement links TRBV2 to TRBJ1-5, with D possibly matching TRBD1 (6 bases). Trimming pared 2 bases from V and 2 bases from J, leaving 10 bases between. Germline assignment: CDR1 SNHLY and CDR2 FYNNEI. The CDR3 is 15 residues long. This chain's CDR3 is CASSENRVGNQPQHF. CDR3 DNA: TGTGCCAGCAGTGAAAACAGGGTCGGCAATCAGCCCCAGCATTTT.

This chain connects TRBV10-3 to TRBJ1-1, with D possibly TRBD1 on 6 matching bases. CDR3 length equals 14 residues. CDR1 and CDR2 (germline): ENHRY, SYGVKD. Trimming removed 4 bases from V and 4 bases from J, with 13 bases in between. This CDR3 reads CAISVRGKSTEAFF. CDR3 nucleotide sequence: TGTGCCATCAGTGTTAGGGGGAAGAGCACTGAAGCTTTCTTT.

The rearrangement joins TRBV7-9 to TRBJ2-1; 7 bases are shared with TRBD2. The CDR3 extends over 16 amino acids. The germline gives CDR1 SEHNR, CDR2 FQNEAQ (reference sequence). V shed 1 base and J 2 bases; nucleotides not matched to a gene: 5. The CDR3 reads CASSLEGGPPYNEQFF. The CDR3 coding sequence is TGTGCCAGCAGCTTAGAGGGAGGGCCCCCCTACAATGAGCAGTTCTTC.

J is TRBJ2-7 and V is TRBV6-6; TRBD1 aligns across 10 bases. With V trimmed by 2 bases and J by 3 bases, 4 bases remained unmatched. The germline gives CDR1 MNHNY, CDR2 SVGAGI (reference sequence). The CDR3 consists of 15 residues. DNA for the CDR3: TGTGCCAGCAGTTACCCGGGACAGGGGCGCTACGAGCAGTACTTC. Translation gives CASSYPGQGRYEQYF.

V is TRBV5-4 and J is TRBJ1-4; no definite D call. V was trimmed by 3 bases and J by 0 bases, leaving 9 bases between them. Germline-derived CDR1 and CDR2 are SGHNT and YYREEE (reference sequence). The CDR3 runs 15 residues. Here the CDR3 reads CASSSWASTNEKLFF. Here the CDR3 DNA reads TGTGCCAGCAGCTCATGGGCCTCAACTAATGAAAAACTGTTTTTT.

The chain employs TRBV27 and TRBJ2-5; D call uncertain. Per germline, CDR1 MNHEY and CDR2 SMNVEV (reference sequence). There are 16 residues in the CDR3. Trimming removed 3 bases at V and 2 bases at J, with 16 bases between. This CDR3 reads CASSFQAIRFQETQYF. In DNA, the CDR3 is TGTGCCAGCAGTTTCCAGGCAATACGGTTTCAAGAGACCCAGTACTTC.

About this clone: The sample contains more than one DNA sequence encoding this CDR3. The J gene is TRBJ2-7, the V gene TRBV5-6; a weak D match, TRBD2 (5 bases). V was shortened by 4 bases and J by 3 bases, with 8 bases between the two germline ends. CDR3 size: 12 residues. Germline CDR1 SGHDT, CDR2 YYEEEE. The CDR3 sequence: CASSLDYYEQYF. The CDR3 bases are TGTGCCAGCAGCCTAGACTACTACGAGCAGTACTTC.

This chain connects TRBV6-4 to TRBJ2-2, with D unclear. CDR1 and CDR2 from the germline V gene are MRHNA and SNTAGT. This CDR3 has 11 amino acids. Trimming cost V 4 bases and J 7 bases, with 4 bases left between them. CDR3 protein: CASSAGGELFF. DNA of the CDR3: TGTGCCAGCAGTGCCGGCGGGGAGCTGTTTTTT.

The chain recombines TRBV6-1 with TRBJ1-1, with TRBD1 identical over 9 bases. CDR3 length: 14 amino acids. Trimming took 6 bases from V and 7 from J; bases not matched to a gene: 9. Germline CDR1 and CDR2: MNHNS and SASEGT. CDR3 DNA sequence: TGTGCCAGCAGGGCGGGACAGGGTTTTAATGAAGCTTTCTTT. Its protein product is CASRAGQGFNEAFF.

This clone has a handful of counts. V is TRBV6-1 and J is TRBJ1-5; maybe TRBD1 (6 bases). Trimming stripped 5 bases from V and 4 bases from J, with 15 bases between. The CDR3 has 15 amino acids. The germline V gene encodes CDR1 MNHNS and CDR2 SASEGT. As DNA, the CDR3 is TGTGCCAGCAGTTCCCTGGCAGGGGAAAATCAGCCCCAGCATTTT. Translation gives CASSSLAGENQPQHF.

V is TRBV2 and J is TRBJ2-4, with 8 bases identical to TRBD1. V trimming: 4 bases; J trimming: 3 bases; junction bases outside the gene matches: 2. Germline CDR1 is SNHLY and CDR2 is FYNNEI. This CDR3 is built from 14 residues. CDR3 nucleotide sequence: TGTGCCAGCAGTGCGGGACAGGTCAAAAACATTCAGTACTTC. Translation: CASSAGQVKNIQYF.

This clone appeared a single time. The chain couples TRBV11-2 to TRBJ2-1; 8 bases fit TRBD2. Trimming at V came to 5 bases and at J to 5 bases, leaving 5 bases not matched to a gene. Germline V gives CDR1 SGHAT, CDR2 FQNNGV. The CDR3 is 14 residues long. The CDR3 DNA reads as TGTGCCAGCAGCCGGGGGGGGGATGACAATGAGCAGTTCTTC. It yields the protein CASSRGGDDNEQFF.

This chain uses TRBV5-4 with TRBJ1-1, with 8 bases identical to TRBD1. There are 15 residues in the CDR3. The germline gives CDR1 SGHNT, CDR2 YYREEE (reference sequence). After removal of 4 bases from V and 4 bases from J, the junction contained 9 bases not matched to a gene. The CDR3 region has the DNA TGTGCCAGCAGCCCTGGACCCCAGGGGGCCACTGAAGCTTTCTTT. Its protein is CASSPGPQGATEAFF.

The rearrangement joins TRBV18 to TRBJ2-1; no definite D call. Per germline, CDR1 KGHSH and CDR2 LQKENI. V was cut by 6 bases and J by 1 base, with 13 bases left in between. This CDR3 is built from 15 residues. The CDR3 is CASSRVGVSYNEQFF. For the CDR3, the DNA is TGTGCCAGCTCCCGGGTTGGAGTGTCCTACAATGAGCAGTTCTTC. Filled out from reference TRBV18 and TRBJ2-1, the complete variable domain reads NAGVMQNPRHLVRRRGQEARLRCSPMKGHSHVYWYRQLPEEGLKFMVYLQKENIIDESGMPKERFSAEFPKEGPSILRIQQVVRGDSAAYFCASSRVGVSYNEQFFGPGTRLTVL.

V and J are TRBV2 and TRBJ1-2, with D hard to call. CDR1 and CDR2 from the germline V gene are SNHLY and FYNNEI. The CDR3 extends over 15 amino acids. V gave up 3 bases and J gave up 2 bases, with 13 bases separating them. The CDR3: CASSDGQASNYGYTF. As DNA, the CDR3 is TGTGCCAGCAGTGATGGGCAGGCATCCAACTATGGCTACACCTTC.

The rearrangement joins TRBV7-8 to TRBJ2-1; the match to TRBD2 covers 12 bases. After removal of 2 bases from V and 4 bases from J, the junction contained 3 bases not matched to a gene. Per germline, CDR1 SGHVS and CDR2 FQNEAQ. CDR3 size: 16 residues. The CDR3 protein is CASSLLLAGGYNEQFF. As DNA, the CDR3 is TGTGCCAGCAGCTTACTACTAGCGGGGGGTTACAATGAGCAGTTCTTC.

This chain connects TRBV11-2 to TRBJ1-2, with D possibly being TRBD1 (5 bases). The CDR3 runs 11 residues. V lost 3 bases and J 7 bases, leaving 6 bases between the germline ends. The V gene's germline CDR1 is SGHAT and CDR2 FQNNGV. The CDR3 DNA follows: TGTGCCAGCAGCTTCAGGGCTGGCTACACCTTC. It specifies CASSFRAGYTF.

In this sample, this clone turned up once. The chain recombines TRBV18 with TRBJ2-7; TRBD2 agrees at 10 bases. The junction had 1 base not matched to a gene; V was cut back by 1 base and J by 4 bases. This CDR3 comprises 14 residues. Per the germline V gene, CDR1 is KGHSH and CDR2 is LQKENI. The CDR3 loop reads CASSPRLAGYEQYF. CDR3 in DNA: TGTGCCAGCTCACCACGACTAGCGGGTTACGAGCAGTACTTC.

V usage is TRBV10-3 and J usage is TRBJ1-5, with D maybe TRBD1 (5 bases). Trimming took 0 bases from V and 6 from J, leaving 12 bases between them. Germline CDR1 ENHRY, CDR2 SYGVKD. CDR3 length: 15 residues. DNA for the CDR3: TGTGCCATCAGTGAGTCCGGGGGGGAGGGTCAGCCCCAGCATTTT. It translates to CAISESGGEGQPQHF.